This TCR beta chain was profiled in a study of breast tumors, draining lymph nodes, adjacent tissues. Axillary draining lymph nodes of breast cancer patients supplied the node samples. At least ten counts were recorded for this clonotype. V shed 8 bases and J shed 7 bases, with 21 bases lying between them. The CDR3 spans 14 residues. Germline CDR1 is MNHNS and CDR2 is SASEGT. A single record per CDR3 protein comes from TCRdb applying MiXCR to the multiplex PCR reads. The table lists approximately 150,000 distinct CDR3 sequences, around 35% of them singletons. The TCR sequence derives from a female donor with breast cancer. Some clones in this sample may be carry-over from other donors' samples. Specimen: axillary lymph node tissue. The chain uses TRBV6-1 and TRBJ2-7, with a weak D call TRBD1 (5 bases). CDR3 sequence reads: CASPPGLTLGEQYF. In nucleotides, the CDR3 is TGTGCCAGCCCGCCAGGGTTAACTCTCGGAGAGCAGTACTTC.